This T cell receptor (beta chain) was observed in a study of cytomegalovirus exposure and HLA in healthy donors. CDR3 length: 16 amino acids. Germline V gene sequence: CDR1 MNHEY, CDR2 SVGAGI. Trimming removed 4 bases at V and 2 bases at J, with 17 bases between. This clone has a handful of counts. 13 Jbeta primers and 60 Vbeta primers were used for the PCR. The method was immunoSEQ multiplex PCR; TCRdb's version includes in-frame clones alone and lacks a portion of them. The repertoire holds 85,000 to 95,000 clones, with roughly 8.2% as singletons. The receptor was derived from a man over 45 in good health and CMV-seronegative. The sample taken for sequencing was PBMCs. The chain has TRBV6-5 and TRBJ1-1; D ambiguous. The CDR3 nucleotides read TGTGCCAGCAGTTCCGGATTAGGAGGGCTTAACACTGAAGCTTTCTTT. This gives the protein CASSSGLGGLNTEAFF.